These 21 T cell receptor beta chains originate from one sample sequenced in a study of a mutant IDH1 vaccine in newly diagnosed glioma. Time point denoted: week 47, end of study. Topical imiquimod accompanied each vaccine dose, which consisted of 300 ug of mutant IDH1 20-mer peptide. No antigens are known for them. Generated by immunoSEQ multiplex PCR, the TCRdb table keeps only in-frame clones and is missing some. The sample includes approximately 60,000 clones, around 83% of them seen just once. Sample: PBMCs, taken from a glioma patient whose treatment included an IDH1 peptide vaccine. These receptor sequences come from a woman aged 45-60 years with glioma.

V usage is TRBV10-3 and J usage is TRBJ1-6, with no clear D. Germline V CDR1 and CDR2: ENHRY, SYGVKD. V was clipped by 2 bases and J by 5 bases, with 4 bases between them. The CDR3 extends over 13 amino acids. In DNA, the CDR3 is TGTGCCATCAGTGAGCAGGATAATTCACCCCTCCACTTT. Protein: CAISEQDNSPLHF.

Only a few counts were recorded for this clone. The CDR3: CASSETLSTNEQFF. CDR3 bases: TGTGCCAGCAGTGAAACCCTGTCGACCAATGAGCAGTTCTTC. The chain is built from TRBV2 and TRBJ2-1, with no clear D. This CDR3 has 14 residues. Deletions cut 2 bases from V and 6 bases from J, with 11 bases between. The V gene's germline CDR1 is SNHLY and CDR2 FYNNEI.

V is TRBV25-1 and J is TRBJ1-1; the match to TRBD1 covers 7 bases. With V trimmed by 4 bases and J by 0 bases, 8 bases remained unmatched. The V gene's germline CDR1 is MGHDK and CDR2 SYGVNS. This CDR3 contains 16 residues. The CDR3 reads CASSGPYRGMNTEAFF. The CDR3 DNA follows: TGTGCCAGCAGTGGGCCCTACAGGGGTATGAACACTGAAGCTTTCTTT.

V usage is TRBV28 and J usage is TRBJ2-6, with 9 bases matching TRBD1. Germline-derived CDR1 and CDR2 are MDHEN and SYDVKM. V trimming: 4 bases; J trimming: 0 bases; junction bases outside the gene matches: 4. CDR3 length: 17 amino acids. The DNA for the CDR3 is TGTGCCAGCAGTTCGGGACAGGGAATCTCTGGGGCCAACGTCCTGACTTTC. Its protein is CASSSGQGISGANVLTF.

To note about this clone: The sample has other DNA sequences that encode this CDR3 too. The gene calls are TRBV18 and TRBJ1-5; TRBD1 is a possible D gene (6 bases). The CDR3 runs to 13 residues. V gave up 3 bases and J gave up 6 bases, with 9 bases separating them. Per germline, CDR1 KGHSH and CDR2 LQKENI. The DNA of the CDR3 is TGTGCCAGCTCACCCGGGGGCGGTCAGCCCCAGCATTTT. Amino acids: CASSPGGGQPQHF. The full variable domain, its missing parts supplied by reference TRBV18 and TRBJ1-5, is NAGVMQNPRHLVRRRGQEARLRCSPMKGHSHVYWYRQLPEEGLKFMVYLQKENIIDESGMPKERFSAEFPKEGPSILRIQQVVRGDSAAYFCASSPGGGQPQHFGDGTRLSIL.

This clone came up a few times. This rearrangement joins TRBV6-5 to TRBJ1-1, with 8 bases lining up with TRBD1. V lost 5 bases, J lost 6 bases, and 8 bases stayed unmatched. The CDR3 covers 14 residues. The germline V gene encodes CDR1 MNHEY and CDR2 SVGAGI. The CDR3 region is CASSRGRGRAEAFF. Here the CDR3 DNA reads TGTGCCAGCAGTCGAGGCAGGGGGCGAGCTGAAGCTTTCTTT.

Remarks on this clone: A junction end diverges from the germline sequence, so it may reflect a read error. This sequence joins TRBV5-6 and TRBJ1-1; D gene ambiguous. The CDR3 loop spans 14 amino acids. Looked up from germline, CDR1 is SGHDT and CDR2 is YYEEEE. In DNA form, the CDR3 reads TGTGCCAGCAGCCCATGGGTCTCGTCCACTGGAGCTTTCTTT. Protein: CASSPWVSSTGAFF.

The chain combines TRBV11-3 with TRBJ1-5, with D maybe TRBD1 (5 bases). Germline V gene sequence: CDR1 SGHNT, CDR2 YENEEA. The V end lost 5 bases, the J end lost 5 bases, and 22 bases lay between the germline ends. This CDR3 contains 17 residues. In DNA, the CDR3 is TGTGCCAGCAGCAGAGGCGGTTGGGACCCCGGGGATCAGCCCCAGCATTTT. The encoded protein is CASSRGGWDPGDQPQHF.

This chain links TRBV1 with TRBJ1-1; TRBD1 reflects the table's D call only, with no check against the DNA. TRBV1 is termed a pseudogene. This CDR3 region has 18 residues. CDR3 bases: TGCACCAGCAGCCAAATAGGTCGGGACAGGGTATCGGAGATAGAAGCTTTCTTT. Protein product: CTSSQIGRDRVSEIEAFF.

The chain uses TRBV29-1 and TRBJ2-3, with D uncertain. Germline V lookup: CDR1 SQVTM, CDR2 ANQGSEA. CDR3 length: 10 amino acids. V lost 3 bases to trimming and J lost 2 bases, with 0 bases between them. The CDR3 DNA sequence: TGCAGCGTTGACACAGATACGCAGTATTTT. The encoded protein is CSVDTDTQYF.

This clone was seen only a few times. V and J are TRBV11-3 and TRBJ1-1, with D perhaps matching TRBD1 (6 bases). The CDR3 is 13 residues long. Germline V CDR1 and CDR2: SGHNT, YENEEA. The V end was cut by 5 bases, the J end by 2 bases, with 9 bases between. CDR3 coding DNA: TGTGCCAGCAGCCAGGACAGCAACACTGAAGCTTTCTTT. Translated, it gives CASSQDSNTEAFF.

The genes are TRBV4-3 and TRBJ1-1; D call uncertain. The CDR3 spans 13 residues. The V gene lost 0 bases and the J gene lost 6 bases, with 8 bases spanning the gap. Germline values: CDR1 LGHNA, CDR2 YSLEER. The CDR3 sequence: CASSQEAEAEAFF. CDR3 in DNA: TGCGCCAGCAGCCAAGAAGCGGAGGCTGAAGCTTTCTTT.

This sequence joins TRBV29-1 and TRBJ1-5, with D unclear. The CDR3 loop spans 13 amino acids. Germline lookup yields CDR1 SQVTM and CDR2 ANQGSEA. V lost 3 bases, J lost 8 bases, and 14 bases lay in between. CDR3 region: CSVDDLPGEPQHF. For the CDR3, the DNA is TGCAGCGTTGACGACCTGCCTGGGGAGCCCCAGCATTTT.

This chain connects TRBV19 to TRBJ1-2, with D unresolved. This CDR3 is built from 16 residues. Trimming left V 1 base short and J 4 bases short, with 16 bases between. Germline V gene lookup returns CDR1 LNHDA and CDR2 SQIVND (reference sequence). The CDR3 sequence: CASSIGGSDGSYGYTF. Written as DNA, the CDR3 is TGTGCCAGTAGTATAGGGGGTAGCGACGGAAGCTATGGCTACACCTTC.

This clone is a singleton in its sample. CDR3 amino acids: CASSFGSENTEAFF. Here the CDR3 DNA reads TGTGCCAGCAGCTTCGGGTCTGAAAACACTGAAGCTTTCTTT. The gene calls are TRBV21-1 and TRBJ1-1. TRBV21-1 is a pseudogene. This CDR3 contains 14 residues.

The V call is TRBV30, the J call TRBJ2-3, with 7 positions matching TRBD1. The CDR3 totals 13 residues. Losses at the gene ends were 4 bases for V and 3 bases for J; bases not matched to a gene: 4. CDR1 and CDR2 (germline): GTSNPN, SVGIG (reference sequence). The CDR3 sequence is CAWNRQGTDTQYF. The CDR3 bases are TGTGCCTGGAATAGACAGGGAACAGATACGCAGTATTTT. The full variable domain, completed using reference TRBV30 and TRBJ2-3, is SQTIHQWPATLVQPVGSPLSLECTVEGTSNPNLYWYRQAAGRGLQLLFYSVGIGQISSEVPQNLSASRPQDRQFILSSKKLLLSDSGFYLCAWNRQGTDTQYFGPGTRLTVL.

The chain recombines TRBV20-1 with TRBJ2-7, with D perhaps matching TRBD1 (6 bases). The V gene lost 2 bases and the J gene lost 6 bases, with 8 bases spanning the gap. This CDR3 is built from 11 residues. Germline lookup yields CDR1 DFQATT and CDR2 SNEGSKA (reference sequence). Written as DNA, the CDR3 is TGCAGTGCTAGATGGGGGCCCGAGCAGTACTTC. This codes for CSARWGPEQYF.

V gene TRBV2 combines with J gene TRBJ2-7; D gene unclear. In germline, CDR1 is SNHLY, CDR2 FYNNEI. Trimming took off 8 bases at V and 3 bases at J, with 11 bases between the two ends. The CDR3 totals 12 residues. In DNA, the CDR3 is TGTGCCAGCTCCTCCTGGGGCTACGAGCAGTACTTC. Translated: CASSSWGYEQYF.

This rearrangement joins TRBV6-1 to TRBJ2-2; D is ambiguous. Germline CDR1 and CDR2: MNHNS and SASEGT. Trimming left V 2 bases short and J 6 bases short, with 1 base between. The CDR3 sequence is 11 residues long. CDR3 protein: CASSESGELFF. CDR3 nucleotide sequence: TGTGCCAGCAGTGAATCCGGGGAGCTGTTTTTT.

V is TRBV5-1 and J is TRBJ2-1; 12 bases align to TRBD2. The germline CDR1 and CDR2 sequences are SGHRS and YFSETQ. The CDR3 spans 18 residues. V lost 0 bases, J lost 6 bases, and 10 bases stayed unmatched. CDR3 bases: TGCGCCAGCAGCTTGGTGATCCCGACTAGCGGGGGCCTCAATGAGCAGTTCTTC. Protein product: CASSLVIPTSGGLNEQFF.

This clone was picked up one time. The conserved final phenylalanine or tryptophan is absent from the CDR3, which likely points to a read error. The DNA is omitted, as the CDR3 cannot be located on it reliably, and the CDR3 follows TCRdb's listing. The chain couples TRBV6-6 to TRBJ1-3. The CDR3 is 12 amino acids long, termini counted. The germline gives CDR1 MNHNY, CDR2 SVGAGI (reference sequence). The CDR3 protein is CASSTEAGSPHL.